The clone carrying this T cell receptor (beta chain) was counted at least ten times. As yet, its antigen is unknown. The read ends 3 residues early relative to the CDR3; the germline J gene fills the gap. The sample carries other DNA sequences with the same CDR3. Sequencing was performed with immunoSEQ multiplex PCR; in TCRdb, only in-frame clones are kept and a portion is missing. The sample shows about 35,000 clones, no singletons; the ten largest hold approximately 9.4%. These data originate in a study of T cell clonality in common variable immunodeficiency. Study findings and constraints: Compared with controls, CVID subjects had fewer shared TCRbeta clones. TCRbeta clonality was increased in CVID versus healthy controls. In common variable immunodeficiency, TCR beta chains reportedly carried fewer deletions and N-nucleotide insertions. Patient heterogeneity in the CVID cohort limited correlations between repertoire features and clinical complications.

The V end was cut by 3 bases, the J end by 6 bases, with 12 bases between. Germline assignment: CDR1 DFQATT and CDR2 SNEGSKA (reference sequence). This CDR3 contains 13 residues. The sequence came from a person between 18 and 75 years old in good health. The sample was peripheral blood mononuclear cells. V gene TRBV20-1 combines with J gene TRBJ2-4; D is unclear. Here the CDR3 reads CSARVPTGNIQYF. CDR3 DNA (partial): TGCAGTGCTAGGGTCCCCACGGGAAACATT.